This T cell receptor beta chain derives from a study of T cells in Graves' hyperthyroidism and ophthalmopathy. CDR1 and CDR2 (germline): SNHLY, FYNNEI. Trimming cost V 6 bases and J 10 bases; bases outside gene matches: 10. The CDR3 is made up of 15 amino acids. TCR beta CDR3 regions were amplified from RNA. TCR CDR3 regions were first amplified by RT-PCR with HTBI primers. MiXCR, applied by TCRdb to the multiplex PCR reads, yields one record per CDR3 protein. This table holds around 600,000 distinct CDR3 sequences, approximately 15% found once. The rearrangement uses TRBV2 and TRBJ2-1, with 12 positions matching TRBD2. The receptor comes from a woman between 18 and 30 years old with Graves' ophthalmopathy. The sequenced sample was blood. DNA for the CDR3: TGTGCCAGCAGGCGAAGGCTAGCGGGAGGGTCAGAGCAGTTCTTC. It specifies CASRRRLAGGSEQFF.